Listed below are T cell receptor beta chains from one sample, sequenced in a study of T cell repertoires in cytomegalovirus infection. TCRdb reanalysed the reads using MiXCR and keeps one entry per CDR3 protein. Seen here are 200,000 to 250,000 distinct CDR3 sequences, 20% to 25% observed once, and the top ten hold 15% to 20%. Sequenced sample: CD8+ T cells from PBMCs. The receptors stem from a human donor in good health (CMV status not recorded). Some clones in this sample may be carry-over from other donors' samples. Each CDR3 is given with its conserved first and last residue. Each record gives: clone size, J gene, D gene, V gene, CDR3 protein, CDR3 DNA. The D gene is left open where the match is weak. Some rows mark clone size as missing; the rest say once, few, many or name a class of expanded clone.

. TRBJ1-1 TRBD1 TRBV7-6 CASSLGSGGGTEAFF TGTGCCAGCAGCTTAGGGTCAGGGGGTGGCACTGAAGCTTTCTTT
many TRBJ2-1 TRBD2 TRBV27 CASSFGGGINEQFF TGTGCCAGCAGTTTTGGGGGAGGGATCAATGAGCAGTTCTTC
. TRBJ2-1 . TRBV12-3/TRBV12-4 CASRTARGQFF TGTGCCAGCAGGACAGCCCGGGGGCAGTTCTTC
many TRBJ2-7 . TRBV6-1 CASTEGRYEQYF TGTGCCAGCACCGAGGGCCGCTACGAGCAGTACTTC
few TRBJ1-2 . TRBV10-3 CAISDKMTPGDGYTF TGTGCCATCAGTGATAAAATGACCCCGGGAGATGGCTACACCTTC
. TRBJ2-7 TRBD2 TRBV29-1 CSVDTGTSSYEQYF TGCAGCGTTGATACAGGGACTAGCTCCTACGAGCAGTACTTC
. TRBJ2-7 TRBD1 TRBV7-3 CASSLTPGGGEQYF TGTGCCAGCAGCTTAACCCCAGGGGGCGGGGAGCAGTACTTC
once TRBJ2-1 . TRBV12-3/TRBV12-4 CASSFGPPPNEQFF TGTGCCAGCAGTTTCGGCCCCCCGCCCAATGAGCAGTTCTTC
many TRBJ1-5 TRBD1 TRBV7-6 CASSLGPDRDQPQHF TGTGCCAGCAGCTTAGGGCCGGACAGGGATCAGCCCCAGCATTTT
. TRBJ2-7 . TRBV6-5 CASSSTYADYSYEQYF TGTGCCAGCAGTTCCACCTACGCCGACTACTCCTACGAGCAGTACTTC
. TRBJ2-1 . TRBV6-5 CASSLGDHEQFF TGTGCCAGCAGTTTGGGGGACCATGAGCAGTTCTTC
few TRBJ2-3 TRBD2 TRBV12-3/TRBV12-4 CASSSPGLDSTDTQYF TGTGCCAGCAGTTCGCCGGGACTAGATAGCACAGATACGCAGTATTTT
. TRBJ2-1 TRBD2 TRBV7-9 CASSSGLAVHEQFF TGTGCCAGCAGCTCGGGACTAGCGGTCCATGAGCAGTTCTTC
few TRBJ1-3 . TRBV12-3/TRBV12-4 CASSPNSGNTIYF TGTGCCAGCAGCCCCAACTCTGGAAACACCATATATTTT
. TRBJ1-1 . TRBV7-6 CASSPYPEGTEAFF TGTGCCAGCAGCCCTTATCCGGAGGGGACTGAAGCTTTCTTT
. TRBJ2-1 TRBD2 TRBV7-9 CASSLDGGGYPVWLF TGTGCCAGCAGCTTAGACGGCGGGGGGTATCCGGTTTGGCTCTTC
few TRBJ2-1 . TRBV7-8 CASSLPVGGGRSYNEQFF TGTGCCAGCAGCTTACCCGTAGGGGGGGGGCGATCCTACAATGAGCAGTTCTTC
few TRBJ1-5 . TRBV6-6 CAVFQGMGHQPQHF TGTGCCGTCTTTCAGGGGATGGGGCATCAGCCCCAGCATTTT
few TRBJ2-7 . TRBV5-1 CASSLGQAEQYF TGCGCCAGCAGCTTGGGACAGGCCGAGCAGTACTTC
. TRBJ2-4 . TRBV20-1 CSARMRPPQTLAKNIQYF TGCAGTGCTAGGATGAGACCTCCCCAGACCTTAGCCAAAAACATTCAGTACTTC
. TRBJ2-6 . TRBV19 CASTPWGSGANVLTF TGTGCCAGTACCCCTTGGGGCTCTGGGGCCAACGTCCTGACTTTC
few TRBJ2-7 . TRBV6-1 CAINFGGQGYEQYF TGTGCCATCAACTTCGGCGGACAAGGCTACGAGCAGTACTTC
. TRBJ2-1 TRBD2 TRBV6-6 CASSSLRAGGHNEQFF TGTGCCAGCAGTTCCCTTAGAGCGGGGGGTCATAATGAGCAGTTCTTC
. TRBJ1-2 TRBD1 TRBV19 CASTSGQGYGYTF TGTGCCAGTACCTCTGGACAGGGTTATGGCTACACCTTC
few TRBJ2-1 TRBD2 TRBV28 CASSFLIGGAYEQFF TGTGCCAGCAGTTTTTTGATCGGGGGGGCTTATGAGCAGTTCTTC
. TRBJ2-2 . TRBV20-1 CSARDLRGTGELFF TGCAGTGCTAGAGATCTACGGGGGACCGGGGAGCTGTTTTTT
many TRBJ1-2 TRBD1 TRBV30 CAWRGDRGFDYGYTF TGTGCCTGGAGGGGAGACAGGGGATTCGACTATGGCTACACCTTC
. TRBJ2-7 . TRBV4-1 CASSPPLGGGSYEQYF TGCGCCAGCAGCCCCCCGCTGGGAGGAGGATCCTACGAGCAGTACTTC
. TRBJ1-1 TRBD1 TRBV29-1 CSVEDLFGTASEPQNTEAFF TGCAGCGTTGAAGATCTTTTCGGGACAGCATCTGAGCCACAGAACACTGAAGCTTTCTTT
few TRBJ2-3 TRBD2 TRBV6-5 CASSYGLGTDTQYF TGTGCCAGCAGTTACGGACTAGGTACAGATACGCAGTATTTT
. TRBJ2-3 TRBD2 TRBV6-1 CASSPTSGADTQYF TGTGCCAGCAGCCCTACTAGCGGGGCGGATACGCAGTATTTT
many TRBJ1-6 . TRBV7-8 CASSEGPSSPLHF TGTGCCAGCAGCGAGGGGCCAAGCTCACCCCTCCACTTT
. TRBJ2-1 . TRBV20-1 CSASLGTPLRGNEQFF TGCAGTGCTAGTCTCGGGACCCCGCTTCGAGGCAATGAGCAGTTCTTC
few TRBJ2-2 TRBD2 TRBV11-2 CASSPRGDGELFF TGTGCCAGCAGCCCCCGGGGGGACGGGGAGCTGTTTTTT
few TRBJ2-2 TRBD2 TRBV6-6 CASSYSASGGAGTGELFF TGTGCCAGCAGTTACTCGGCTAGCGGGGGGGCCGGGACCGGGGAGCTGTTTTTT
. TRBJ1-6 TRBD1 TRBV7-6 CASSSRDRGFDSPLHF TGTGCCAGCAGCTCCCGGGACAGGGGGTTTGATTCACCCCTCCACTTT
. TRBJ2-7 . TRBV5-1 CASSLAPRTYEQYF TGCGCCAGCAGCTTGGCCCCCCGCACCTACGAGCAGTACTTC
. TRBJ1-1 TRBD1 TRBV20-1 CSGEGARRNTEAFF TGCAGCGGGGAGGGGGCGCGAAGGAACACTGAAGCTTTCTTT
. TRBJ1-4 . TRBV4-2 CVSSQVTQGTNEKLFF TGTGTCAGCAGCCAAGTAACACAGGGAACTAATGAAAAACTGTTTTTT
few TRBJ2-1 . TRBV6-6 CASSYWSSYNEQFF TGTGCCAGCAGTTACTGGAGCTCCTACAATGAGCAGTTCTTC
. TRBJ2-7 TRBD2 TRBV14 CASSQSGGYAYF TGTGCCAGCAGCCAAAGCGGGGGGTATGCGTACTTC
few TRBJ1-1 . TRBV20-1 CSARERVANTEAFF TGCAGTGCTAGAGAAAGGGTGGCGAACACTGAAGCTTTCTTT
. TRBJ2-3 . TRBV27 CVSSSPGNPQYF TGTGTCAGCAGTTCCCCGGGGAATCCGCAGTATTTT
many TRBJ2-3 . TRBV10-3 CAISEFGGPNTQYF TGTGCCATCAGTGAGTTCGGCGGACCGAATACGCAGTATTTT
. TRBJ2-1 TRBD1 TRBV7-4 CASSTPDRVGNEQFF TGTGCCAGCAGCACTCCGGACAGGGTGGGCAATGAGCAGTTCTTC
. TRBJ2-1 TRBD2 TRBV7-6 CARSPTTSGGYNEQFF TGTGCCCGCAGCCCAACGACTAGCGGGGGTTACAATGAGCAGTTCTTC
few TRBJ2-7 . TRBV6-6 CASSPGVSYEQYF TGTGCCAGCAGCCCAGGGGTCTCCTACGAGCAGTACTTC
. TRBJ2-1 . TRBV29-1 CSVELSGDEQFF TGCAGCGTTGAATTGTCAGGTGATGAGCAGTTCTTC
once TRBJ1-4 . TRBV7-6 CASSSPLAPHEKLFF TGTGCCAGCAGCTCGCCACTGGCGCCTCATGAAAAACTGTTTTTT